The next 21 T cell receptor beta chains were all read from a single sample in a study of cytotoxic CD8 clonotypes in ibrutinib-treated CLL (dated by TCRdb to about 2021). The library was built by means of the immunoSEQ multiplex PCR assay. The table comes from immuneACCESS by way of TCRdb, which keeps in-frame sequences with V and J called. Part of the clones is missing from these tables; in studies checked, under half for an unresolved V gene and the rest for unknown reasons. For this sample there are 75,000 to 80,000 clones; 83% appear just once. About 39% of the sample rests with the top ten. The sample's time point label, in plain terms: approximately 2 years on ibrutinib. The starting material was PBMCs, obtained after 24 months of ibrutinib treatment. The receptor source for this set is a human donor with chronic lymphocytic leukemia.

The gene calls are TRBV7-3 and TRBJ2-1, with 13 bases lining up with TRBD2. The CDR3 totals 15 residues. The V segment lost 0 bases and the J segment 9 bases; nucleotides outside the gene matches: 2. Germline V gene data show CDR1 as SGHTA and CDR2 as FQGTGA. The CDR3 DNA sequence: TGTGCCAGCAGCTTAACGGGACTAGCGGGAAGTGAGCAGTTCTTC. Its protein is CASSLTGLAGSEQFF.

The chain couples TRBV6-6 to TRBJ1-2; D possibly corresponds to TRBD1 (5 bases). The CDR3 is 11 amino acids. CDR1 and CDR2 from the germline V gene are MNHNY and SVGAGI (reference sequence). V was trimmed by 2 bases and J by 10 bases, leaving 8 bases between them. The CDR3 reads CASSYGDDYTF. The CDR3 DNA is TGTGCCAGCAGTTACGGGGACGACTACACCTTC.

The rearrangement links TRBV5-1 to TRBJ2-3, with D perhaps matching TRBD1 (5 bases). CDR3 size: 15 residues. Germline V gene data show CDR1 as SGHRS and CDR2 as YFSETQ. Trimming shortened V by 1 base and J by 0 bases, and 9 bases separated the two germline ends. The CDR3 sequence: CASSLRAGSTDTQYF. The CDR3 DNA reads TGCGCCAGCAGCTTGAGGGCAGGGAGCACAGATACGCAGTATTTT. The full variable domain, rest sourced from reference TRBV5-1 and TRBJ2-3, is KAGVTQTPRYLIKTRGQQVTLSCSPISGHRSVSWYQQTPGQGLQFLFEYFSETQRNKGNFPGRFSGRQFSNSRSEMNVSTLELGDSALYLCASSLRAGSTDTQYFGPGTRLTVL.

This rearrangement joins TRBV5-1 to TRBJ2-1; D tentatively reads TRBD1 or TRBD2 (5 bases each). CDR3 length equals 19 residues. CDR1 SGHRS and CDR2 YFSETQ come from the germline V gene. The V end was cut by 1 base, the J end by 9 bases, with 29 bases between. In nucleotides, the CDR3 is TGCGCCAGCAGCTTGAAGTCTTCATCTCGGGGCTGGCTAGTCGCTGAGCAGTTCTTC. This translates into CASSLKSSSRGWLVAEQFF.

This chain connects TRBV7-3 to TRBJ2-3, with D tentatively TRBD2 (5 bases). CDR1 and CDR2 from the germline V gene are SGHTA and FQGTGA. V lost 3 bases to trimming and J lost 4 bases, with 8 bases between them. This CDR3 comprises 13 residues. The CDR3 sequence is CASSLDWADTQYF. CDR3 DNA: TGTGCCAGCAGCTTGGACTGGGCAGATACGCAGTATTTT.

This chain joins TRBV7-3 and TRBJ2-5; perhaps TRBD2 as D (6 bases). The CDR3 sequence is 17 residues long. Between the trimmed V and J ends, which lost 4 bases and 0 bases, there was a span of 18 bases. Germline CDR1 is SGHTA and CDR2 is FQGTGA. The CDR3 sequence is CASSSWGEKEDQETQYF. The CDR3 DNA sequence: TGTGCCAGCAGCTCGTGGGGGGAGAAGGAGGACCAAGAGACCCAGTACTTC. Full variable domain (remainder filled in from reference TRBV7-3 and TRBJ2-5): GAGVSQTPSNKVTEKGKYVELRCDPISGHTALYWYRQSLGQGPEFLIYFQGTGAADDSGLPNDRFFAVRPEGSVSTLKIQRTERGDSAVYLCASSSWGEKEDQETQYFGPGTRLLVL.

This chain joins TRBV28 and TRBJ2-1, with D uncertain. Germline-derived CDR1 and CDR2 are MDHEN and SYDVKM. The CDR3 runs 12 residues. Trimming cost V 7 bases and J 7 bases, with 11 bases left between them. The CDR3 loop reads CASTVKGNEQFF. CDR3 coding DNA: TGTGCCAGCACAGTCAAAGGGAATGAGCAGTTCTTC.

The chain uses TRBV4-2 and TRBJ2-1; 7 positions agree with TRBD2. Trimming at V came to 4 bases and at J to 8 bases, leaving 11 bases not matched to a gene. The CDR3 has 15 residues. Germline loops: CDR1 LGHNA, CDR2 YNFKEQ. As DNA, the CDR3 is TGTGCCAGCAGCCCCGGTCGGGAGGTTTTTGATGAGCAGTTCTTC. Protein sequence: CASSPGREVFDEQFF.

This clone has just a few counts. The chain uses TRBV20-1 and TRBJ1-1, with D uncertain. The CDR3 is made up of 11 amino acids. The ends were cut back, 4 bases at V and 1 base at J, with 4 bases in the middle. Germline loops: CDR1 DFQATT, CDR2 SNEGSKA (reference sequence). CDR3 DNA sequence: TGCAGTGCTACAGCGAACACTGAAGCTTTCTTT. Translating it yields CSATANTEAFF.

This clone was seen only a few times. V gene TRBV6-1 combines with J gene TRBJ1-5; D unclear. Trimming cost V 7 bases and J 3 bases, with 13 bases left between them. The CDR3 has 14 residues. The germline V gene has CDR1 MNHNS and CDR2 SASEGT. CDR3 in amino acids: CASNPTGVNQPQHF. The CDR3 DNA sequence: TGTGCCAGCAACCCGACTGGCGTCAATCAGCCCCAGCATTTT.

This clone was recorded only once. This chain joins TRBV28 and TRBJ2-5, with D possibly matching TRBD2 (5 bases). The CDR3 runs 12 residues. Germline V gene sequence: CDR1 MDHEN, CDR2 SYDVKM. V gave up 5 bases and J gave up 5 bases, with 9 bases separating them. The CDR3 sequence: CASSGGYETQYF. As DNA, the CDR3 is TGTGCCAGCAGTGGAGGCTACGAGACCCAGTACTTC.

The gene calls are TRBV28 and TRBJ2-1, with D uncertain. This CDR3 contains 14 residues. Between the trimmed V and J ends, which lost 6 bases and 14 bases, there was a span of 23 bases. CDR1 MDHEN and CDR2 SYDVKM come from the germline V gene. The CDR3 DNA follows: TGTGCCAGCAGATCCCCTGGGATAGGTGGGTTAGAGTTCTTC. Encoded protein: CASRSPGIGGLEFF. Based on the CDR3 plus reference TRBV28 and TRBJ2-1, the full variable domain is DVKVTQSSRYLVKRTGEKVFLECVQDMDHENMFWYRQDPGLGLRLIYFSYDVKMKEKGDIPEGYSVSREKKERFSLILESASTNQTSMYLCASRSPGIGGLEFFGPGTRLTVL.

This CDR3 reads CASRSGGFEAFF. The DNA for the CDR3 is TGTGCCAGCAGGTCAGGGGGCTTTGAAGCTTTCTTT. J is TRBJ1-1 and V is TRBV28; 8 bases line up with TRBD1. Germline values: CDR1 MDHEN, CDR2 SYDVKM. The CDR3 totals 12 residues. With V trimmed by 6 bases and J by 7 bases, 4 bases remained unmatched. The full variable domain, in which reference TRBV28 and TRBJ1-1 provide the parts outside the CDR3, is DVKVTQSSRYLVKRTGEKVFLECVQDMDHENMFWYRQDPGLGLRLIYFSYDVKMKEKGDIPEGYSVSREKKERFSLILESASTNQTSMYLCASRSGGFEAFFGQGTRLTVV.

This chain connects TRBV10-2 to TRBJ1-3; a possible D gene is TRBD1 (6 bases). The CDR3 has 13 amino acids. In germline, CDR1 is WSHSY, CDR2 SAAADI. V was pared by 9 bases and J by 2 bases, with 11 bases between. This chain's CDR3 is CASIQGPGNTIYF. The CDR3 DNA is TGCGCCAGTATACAGGGACCTGGAAACACCATATATTTT.

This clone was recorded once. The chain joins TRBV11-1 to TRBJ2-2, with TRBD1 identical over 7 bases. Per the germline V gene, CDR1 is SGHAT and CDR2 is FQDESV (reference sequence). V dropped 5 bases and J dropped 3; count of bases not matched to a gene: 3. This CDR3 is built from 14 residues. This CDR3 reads CASSRTGDTGELFF. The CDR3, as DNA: TGTGCCAGCAGCCGTACAGGGGACACCGGGGAGCTGTTTTTT.

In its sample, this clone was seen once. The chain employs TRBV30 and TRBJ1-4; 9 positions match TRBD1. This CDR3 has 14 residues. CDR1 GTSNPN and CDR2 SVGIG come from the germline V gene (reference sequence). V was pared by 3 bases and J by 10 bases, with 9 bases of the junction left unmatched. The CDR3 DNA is TGTGCCTGGAGGCGGACAGGGGACGTGCCAAAACTGTTTTTT. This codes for CAWRRTGDVPKLFF.

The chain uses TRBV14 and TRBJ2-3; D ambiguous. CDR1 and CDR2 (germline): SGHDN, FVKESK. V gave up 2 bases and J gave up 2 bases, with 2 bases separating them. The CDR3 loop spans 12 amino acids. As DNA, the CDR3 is TGTGCCAGCAGCCAATTCACAGATACGCAGTATTTT. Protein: CASSQFTDTQYF.

CDR3 nucleotides: TGTGCCAGTAGTAGGACAGGTTTGGGTAATCAGCCCCAGCATTTT. Translation: CASSRTGLGNQPQHF. The chain uses TRBV19 and TRBJ1-5, with 7 bases aligning to TRBD1. The CDR3 has 15 residues. Germline V lookup: CDR1 LNHDA, CDR2 SQIVND (reference sequence). V trimming: 4 bases; J trimming: 4 bases; junction bases outside the gene matches: 7.

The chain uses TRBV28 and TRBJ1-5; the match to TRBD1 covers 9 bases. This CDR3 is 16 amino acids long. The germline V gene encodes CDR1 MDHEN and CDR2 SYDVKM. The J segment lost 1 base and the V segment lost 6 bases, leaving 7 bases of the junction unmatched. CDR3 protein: CASRAGQGRSNQPQHF. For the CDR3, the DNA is TGTGCCAGCAGGGCGGGACAGGGTAGAAGCAATCAGCCCCAGCATTTT.

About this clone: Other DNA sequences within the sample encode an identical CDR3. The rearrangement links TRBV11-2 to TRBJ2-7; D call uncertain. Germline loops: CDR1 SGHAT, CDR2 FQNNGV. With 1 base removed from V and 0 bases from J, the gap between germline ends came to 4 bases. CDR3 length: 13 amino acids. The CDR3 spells CASSLGSSYEQYF. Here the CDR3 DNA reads TGTGCCAGCAGCTTAGGTAGCTCCTACGAGCAGTACTTC. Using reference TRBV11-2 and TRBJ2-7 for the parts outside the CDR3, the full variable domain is EAGVAQSPRYKIIEKRQSVAFWCNPISGHATLYWYQQILGQGPKLLIQFQNNGVVDDSQLPKDRFSAERLKGVDSTLKIQPAKLEDSAVYLCASSLGSSYEQYFGPGTRLTVT.

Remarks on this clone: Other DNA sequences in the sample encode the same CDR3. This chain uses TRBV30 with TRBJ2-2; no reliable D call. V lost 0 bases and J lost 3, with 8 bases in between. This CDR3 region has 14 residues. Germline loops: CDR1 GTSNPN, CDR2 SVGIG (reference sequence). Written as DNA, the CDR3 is TGTGCCTGGAGTGTACTCGGCTACACCGGGGAGCTGTTTTTT. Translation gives CAWSVLGYTGELFF.